The 16 T cell receptor beta chains given below trace back to one sample, sequenced in a study of T cell responses to AZD1222 COVID-19 vaccine. Repertoires were generated with immunoSEQ multiplex PCR, while TCRdb's copy carries only in-frame clones and drops some. Among about 34,000 clones, roughly 74% were seen once, and the ten largest hold roughly 4%. The sequences come from peripheral blood, collected 28 days after the second AZD1222 dose. These TCRs come from an adult who received the AZD1222 COVID-19 vaccine.

CDR3 amino acids: CASSFGYLGEQYV. CDR3 sequence (DNA): TGTGCCAGCAGCTTCGGCTATCTGGGCGAGCAGTACGTC. The V and J genes are TRBV7-2 and TRBJ2-7; D unclear. CDR1 SGHTA and CDR2 FQGNSA come from the germline V gene. Trimming removed 3 bases from V and 6 bases from J, with 12 bases in between. This CDR3 is 13 amino acids long.

The rearrangement links TRBV2 to TRBJ2-1, with TRBD2 matching over 13 bases. CDR3 length: 15 amino acids. V shed 7 bases, J shed 6 bases, and the junction held 6 bases outside the gene matches. CDR1 SNHLY and CDR2 FYNNEI come from the germline V gene. The CDR3 is CASMSGLAGVNEQFF. In DNA, the CDR3 is TGTGCCAGCATGAGTGGACTAGCGGGAGTCAATGAGCAGTTCTTC.

Comment on this clone: Other DNA sequences in the sample encode the same CDR3. This rearrangement joins TRBV29-1 to TRBJ1-2; D is unresolved. CDR3 size: 10 residues. Trimming stripped 1 base from V and 8 bases from J, with 5 bases between. Germline assignment: CDR1 SQVTM and CDR2 ANQGSEA. CDR3 sequence (DNA): TGCAGCGTTGAAGGAGGGGGCTACACCTTC. This translates into CSVEGGGYTF.

This clone was observed once. In DNA form, the CDR3 reads TGTGCCAGCAGCTCCACCGTATATGGCTACACCTTC. Translated: CASSSTVYGYTF. The rearrangement links TRBV6-5 to TRBJ1-2; no clear D gene. The CDR3 loop spans 12 amino acids. CDR1 is MNHEY, CDR2 SVGAGI, per germline. V dropped 6 bases and J dropped 5 bases, with 10 bases sitting between them.

V usage is TRBV19 and J usage is TRBJ1-5, with 8 nucleotides matching TRBD1. CDR1 is LNHDA and CDR2 is SQIVND in the germline V gene (reference sequence). The junction had 9 bases not matched to a gene; V was cut back by 7 bases and J by 1 base. This CDR3 comprises 16 residues. CDR3 sequence reads: CASTFQGAGSNQPQHF. In DNA form, the CDR3 reads TGTGCCAGTACCTTTCAGGGGGCCGGGAGCAATCAGCCCCAGCATTTT.

This clone was counted between two and nine times. This chain links TRBV5-6 with TRBJ1-5, with D hard to call. The V end lost 4 bases, the J end lost 6 bases, and 11 bases lay between the germline ends. Per the germline V gene, CDR1 is SGHDT and CDR2 is YYEEEE. This CDR3 is built from 13 residues. As DNA, the CDR3 is TGTGCCAGCAGCCTGACAATCGGTCAGCCCCAGCATTTT. Its translation: CASSLTIGQPQHF.

This rearrangement joins TRBV6-1 to TRBJ1-4; 9 nucleotides align to TRBD1. The CDR3 has 16 amino acids. CDR1 and CDR2 (germline): MNHNS, SASEGT. The V gene end was trimmed by 3 bases and the J gene end by 7 bases; junction bases not matched to a gene: 9. The CDR3 loop is CASSENRGRLGEKLFF. CDR3 in DNA: TGTGCCAGCAGTGAGAACAGGGGGCGCTTAGGTGAAAAACTGTTTTTT.

The chain joins TRBV2 to TRBJ1-5; D remains unclear. This CDR3 has 13 residues. V was trimmed by 8 bases and J by 5 bases, leaving 13 bases between them. Germline assignment: CDR1 SNHLY and CDR2 FYNNEI. The CDR3 DNA follows: TGTGCCAGCGCGAGGGATAGAGATCAGCCCCAGCATTTT. It encodes CASARDRDQPQHF.

This clone is classed as medium-sized. The J gene is TRBJ2-7, the V gene TRBV19; D not certain. Germline lookup yields CDR1 LNHDA and CDR2 SQIVND (reference sequence). This CDR3 contains 13 residues. Trimming removed 3 bases at V and 0 bases at J, with 6 bases between. DNA for the CDR3: TGTGCCAGTAGTATCTTCAACTCCTACGAGCAGTACGTC. Protein sequence: CASSIFNSYEQYV.

The chain uses TRBV11-2 and TRBJ1-1; no definite D call. The CDR3 spans 12 residues. Trimming pared 0 bases from V and 8 bases from J, leaving 7 bases between. The germline V gene has CDR1 SGHAT and CDR2 FQNNGV. CDR3 bases: TGTGCCAGCAGCTTAGATAGGAGGGAAGCTTTCTTT. Its protein is CASSLDRREAFF. The variable domain in full, with the rest retrieved from reference TRBV11-2 and TRBJ1-1, is EAGVAQSPRYKIIEKRQSVAFWCNPISGHATLYWYQQILGQGPKLLIQFQNNGVVDDSQLPKDRFSAERLKGVDSTLKIQPAKLEDSAVYLCASSLDRREAFFGQGTRLTVV.

CDR3 in DNA: TGTGCCAGCAGTCTACAGGGAATGGGCGGCTACACCTTC. Its translation: CASSLQGMGGYTF. The V gene is TRBV6-2 or TRBV6-3, the J gene TRBJ1-2; a weak D match, TRBD1 (6 bases). Per the germline V gene, CDR1 is MNHEY and CDR2 is SVGEGT. This CDR3 has 13 amino acids. Trimming removed 5 bases from V and 8 bases from J, with 15 bases in between.

CDR3 sequence reads: CASSRTGEKFF. CDR3 nucleotide sequence: TGTGCCAGCAGCCGGACAGGGGAGAAGTTCTTC. The rearrangement uses TRBV12-3 or TRBV12-4 and TRBJ2-1; 9 bases agree with TRBD1. With V trimmed by 6 bases and J by 14 bases, 5 bases remained unmatched. CDR3 length: 11 amino acids.

The rearrangement uses TRBV24-1 and TRBJ1-6; D not certain. Germline CDR1 is KGHDR and CDR2 is SFDVKD. Trimming took 2 bases from V and 5 from J, leaving 12 bases between them. CDR3 size: 16 residues. The CDR3 DNA sequence: TGTGCCACCAGTGATTCGGCTGCGGGGAATAATTCACCCCTCCACTTT. It codes for CATSDSAAGNNSPLHF.

This chain links TRBV5-1 with TRBJ1-2; D remains unclear. This CDR3 is 16 amino acids long. Germline CDR1 SGHRS, CDR2 YFSETQ. The germline V and J ends were trimmed by 4 bases and 4 bases, with 20 bases remaining between them. As DNA, the CDR3 is TGCGCCAGCAGCACCTCCAGTGTCATCCAAGGCTATGGCTACACCTTC. Its protein product is CASSTSSVIQGYGYTF.

This sequence joins TRBV10-3 and TRBJ1-1; 9 positions agree with TRBD1. From germline, CDR1 is ENHRY and CDR2 SYGVKD. The CDR3 has 16 residues. With V trimmed by 2 bases and J by 5 bases, 9 bases remained unmatched. Here the CDR3 DNA reads TGTGCCATCAGTGAGCCCGCCGGGACAGGGCTTACTGAAGCTTTCTTT. Translating gives CAISEPAGTGLTEAFF.

The rearrangement joins TRBV7-9 to TRBJ2-5; D remains ambiguous. Trimming took off 2 bases at V and 2 bases at J, with 9 bases between the two ends. The CDR3 extends over 14 amino acids. Germline V gene lookup returns CDR1 SEHNR and CDR2 FQNEAQ (reference sequence). The CDR3, as DNA: TGTGCCAGCAGCTTAAGGTCTAGTCAAGAGACCCAGTACTTC. Its translation: CASSLRSSQETQYF.